One and the same sample provided the 20 T cell receptor beta chains below, sequenced in a study of control samples from healthy donors and cancer patients. TCRdb's copy holds only in-frame clones and misses some; the assay was immunoSEQ multiplex PCR. This table has around 94,000 clones, about nine tenths appearing once. Sequenced input: blood. The receptors were sampled from a woman under 30 in good health.

This chain connects TRBV9 to TRBJ1-4, with 7 bases identical to TRBD1. The ends lost 3 bases at V and 8 bases at J; junction bases unmatched: 7. The CDR3 length is 14 residues. Germline CDR1 reads SGDLS; CDR2 reads YYNGEE. The CDR3 protein is CASSGQGKEEKLFF. CDR3 coding DNA: TGTGCCAGCAGCGGACAGGGAAAGGAAGAAAAACTGTTTTTT.

V and J are TRBV3-1 (or the pseudogene TRBV3-2) and TRBJ1-2; a weak D match, TRBD1 (6 bases). The CDR3 sequence is 16 residues long. V was clipped by 8 bases and J by 0 bases, with 19 bases between them. The germline CDR1 and CDR2 sequences are LGHDT and YNNKEL (reference sequence). The CDR3 nucleotides read TGTGCCAGCCGCCTCAACGGGGCAGGGGCTAACTATGGCTACACCTTC. Residues: CASRLNGAGANYGYTF.

The genes are TRBV11-2 and TRBJ2-7, with D unresolved. CDR3 length equals 12 residues. The V end lost 0 bases, the J end lost 5 bases, and 5 bases lay between the germline ends. Germline V CDR1 and CDR2: SGHAT, FQNNGV. CDR3 sequence reads: CASSLDRDEQYF. DNA of the CDR3: TGTGCCAGCAGCTTAGATAGGGACGAGCAGTACTTC.

This rearrangement joins TRBV7-3 to TRBJ1-2, with 9 bases identical to TRBD1. V was clipped by 5 bases and J by 2 bases; unmatched bases: 12. CDR1 is SGHTA and CDR2 is FQGTGA in the germline V gene. CDR3 length: 17 residues. The DNA for the CDR3 is TGTGCCAGCAGCCCCCCTCGTCCCGGGACAGGGAACTATGGCTACACCTTC. Its translation: CASSPPRPGTGNYGYTF. Full variable domain (remainder filled in from reference TRBV7-3 and TRBJ1-2): GAGVSQTPSNKVTEKGKYVELRCDPISGHTALYWYRQSLGQGPEFLIYFQGTGAADDSGLPNDRFFAVRPEGSVSTLKIQRTERGDSAVYLCASSPPRPGTGNYGYTFGSGTRLTVV.

This rearrangement joins TRBV7-9 to TRBJ2-7; 7 positions agree with TRBD1. The CDR3 loop spans 14 amino acids. The V gene end was trimmed by 5 bases and the J gene end by 2 bases; junction bases not matched to a gene: 6. CDR1 is SEHNR, CDR2 FQNEAQ, per germline (reference sequence). CDR3 bases: TGTGCCAGCAGCCCGTCCGGGACAGCCTACGAGCAGTACTTC. The encoded protein is CASSPSGTAYEQYF.

The chain couples TRBV7-9 to TRBJ2-2, with D perhaps TRBD2 (6 bases). Trimming took off 7 bases at V and 5 bases at J, with 14 bases between the two ends. The CDR3 is made up of 14 amino acids. CDR1 and CDR2 (germline): SEHNR, FQNEAQ (reference sequence). Written as DNA, the CDR3 is TGTGCCAGCACCTATTTGGGGGGAACCGGGGAGCTGTTTTTT. Translating it yields CASTYLGGTGELFF.

The chain carries TRBV29-1 and TRBJ2-2; perhaps D is TRBD1 or TRBD2 (5 bases each). CDR1 is SQVTM and CDR2 is ANQGSEA in the germline V gene. The CDR3 runs to 14 residues. The V and J ends lost 8 bases and 2 bases respectively, with 15 bases between them. CDR3: CSQTPGPNTGELFF. Here the CDR3 DNA reads TGCAGCCAAACCCCGGGACCCAACACCGGGGAGCTGTTTTTT.

Here the CDR3 DNA reads TGTGCCAGCAGCTCCCAGGGGGGGACTGAAGCTTTCTTT. Translated, it gives CASSSQGGTEAFF. The chain combines TRBV11-3 with TRBJ1-1; 7 nucleotides match TRBD1. The J segment lost 5 bases and the V segment lost 4 bases, leaving 4 bases of the junction unmatched. This CDR3 region has 13 residues. Looked up from germline, CDR1 is SGHNT and CDR2 is YENEEA. Full variable domain (missing parts from reference TRBV11-3 and TRBJ1-1): EAGVVQSPRYKIIEKKQPVAFWCNPISGHNTLYWYLQNLGQGPELLIRYENEEAVDDSQLPKDRFSAERLKGVDSTLKIQPAELGDSAVYLCASSSQGGTEAFFGQGTRLTVV.

The V call is TRBV6-5, the J call TRBJ1-1; TRBD1 might be the D (5 bases). The length of the CDR3 is 12 residues. V shed 7 bases and J shed 11 bases, with 17 bases lying between them. Germline loops: CDR1 MNHEY, CDR2 SVGAGI. The CDR3 region is CASNMHGATAFF. For the CDR3, the DNA is TGTGCCAGCAATATGCACGGGGCCACGGCTTTCTTT.

The CDR3 DNA reads TGTGCCAGCAGCCAAGTAGGGGTTAGCACAGATACGCAGTATTTT. Translating it yields CASSQVGVSTDTQYF. The chain combines TRBV14 with TRBJ2-3, with D tentatively TRBD1 (5 bases). This CDR3 is 15 amino acids long. Trimming removed 1 base from V and 0 bases from J, with 8 bases in between. Germline V gene lookup returns CDR1 SGHDN and CDR2 FVKESK.

The V and J genes are TRBV2 and TRBJ1-1; no clear D gene. The V and J ends lost 6 bases and 7 bases respectively, with 12 bases between them. CDR3 length equals 12 residues. In germline, CDR1 is SNHLY, CDR2 FYNNEI. CDR3 in amino acids: CASSRRWFEAFF. CDR3 DNA: TGTGCCAGCAGCCGAAGGTGGTTTGAAGCTTTCTTT.

The genes are TRBV6-4 and TRBJ1-5; tentative D call: TRBD1 (6 bases). The germline CDR1 and CDR2 sequences are MRHNA and SNTAGT. V was shortened by 2 bases and J by 4 bases, with 15 bases between the two germline ends. This CDR3 comprises 16 residues. CDR3 in amino acids: CASSDVRGGGNQPQHF. CDR3 nucleotides: TGTGCCAGCAGTGACGTCCGAGGGGGTGGGAATCAGCCCCAGCATTTT.

The chain couples TRBV9 to TRBJ1-2, with 7 bases fitting TRBD1. V shed 2 bases and J 6 bases; nucleotides not matched to a gene: 4. The germline V gene encodes CDR1 SGDLS and CDR2 YYNGEE. There are 13 residues in the CDR3. CDR3 nucleotide sequence: TGTGCCAGCAGCGTGCAGGGGGAAAATGGCTACACCTTC. Translated: CASSVQGENGYTF. The complete variable domain, with remaining parts taken from reference TRBV9 and TRBJ1-2, reads DSGVTQTPKHLITATGQRVTLRCSPRSGDLSVYWYQQSLDQGLQFLIQYYNGEERAKGNILERFSAQQFPDLHSELNLSSLELGDSALYFCASSVQGENGYTFGSGTRLTVV.

Here the CDR3 reads CASRTAASGLYNEQFF. CDR3 DNA sequence: TGTGCCAGCAGAACGGCGGCTAGCGGGCTCTACAATGAGCAGTTCTTC. The chain couples TRBV2 to TRBJ2-1; 8 bases align to TRBD2. CDR3 length equals 16 residues. Germline CDR1 is SNHLY and CDR2 is FYNNEI. The V and J ends lost 6 bases and 3 bases, in that order; junction bases with no gene match: 10.

The genes are TRBV7-3 and TRBJ2-5, with D possibly being TRBD1 or TRBD2 (6 bases each). The CDR3 is 13 residues long. Germline V gene data show CDR1 as SGHTA and CDR2 as FQGTGA. The ends were cut back, 4 bases at V and 4 bases at J, with 10 bases in the middle. CDR3 sequence reads: CASSSGGSETQYF. CDR3 DNA sequence: TGTGCCAGCAGCTCCGGGGGCTCAGAGACCCAGTACTTC.

This CDR3 is CASSLTSAGGSGYTF. The CDR3 DNA sequence: TGTGCCAGCAGTTTAACCTCCGCAGGGGGTAGTGGCTACACCTTC. The rearrangement links TRBV27 to TRBJ1-2, with 7 positions matching TRBD1. V shed 2 bases and J 7 bases; nucleotides not matched to a gene: 10. This CDR3 is 15 amino acids long. Germline V gene lookup returns CDR1 MNHEY and CDR2 SMNVEV (reference sequence).

The chain couples TRBV15 to TRBJ2-7; the D gene is possibly TRBD2 (5 bases). V lost 6 bases and J 5 bases, leaving 14 bases between the germline ends. This CDR3 region has 13 residues. Germline CDR1 reads LNHNV; CDR2 reads YYDKDF (reference sequence). CDR3: CATRLSGYDEQYF. DNA of the CDR3: TGTGCCACCAGACTGTCGGGGTATGACGAGCAGTACTTC.

The chain joins TRBV9 to TRBJ2-1; the D is unclear. This CDR3 comprises 14 residues. Trimming took 3 bases from V and 10 from J, leaving 17 bases between them. Looked up from germline, CDR1 is SGDLS and CDR2 is YYNGEE. Written as DNA, the CDR3 is TGTGCCAGCAGCGCAGGCGGAAGTCGCCAGGAGCAGTTCTTC. Amino acids: CASSAGGSRQEQFF.

The chain employs TRBV29-1 and TRBJ1-1; tentative D call: TRBD1 (6 bases). The CDR3 is made up of 13 amino acids. The germline gives CDR1 SQVTM, CDR2 ANQGSEA. V lost 2 bases to trimming and J lost 5 bases, with 12 bases between them. The CDR3 loop reads CSVELATGTEAFF. The CDR3 bases are TGCAGCGTTGAACTAGCAACAGGGACTGAAGCTTTCTTT.

The chain uses TRBV11-2 and TRBJ2-7; 8 bases match TRBD1. Germline V CDR1 and CDR2: SGHAT, FQNNGV. The length of the CDR3 is 15 residues. V shed 6 bases and J 3 bases; nucleotides not matched to a gene: 10. The CDR3 bases are TGTGCCAGCAGTAACGACAGGGGCGTTATCTACGAGCAGTACTTC. This translates into CASSNDRGVIYEQYF.